In this sample, the clone carrying this TCR beta chain turned up many times. The antigen remains undetermined. MiXCR was run by TCRdb on the 5' RACE reads, yielding one entry per CDR3 protein. The sample yields 250,000 to 400,000 distinct CDR3 sequences, under 14% seen once. This CDR3 is built from 13 residues. The J segment lost 3 bases and the V segment lost 6 bases, leaving 6 bases of the junction unmatched. Germline values: CDR1 DFQATT, CDR2 SNEGSKA (reference sequence). The data are from a study of CD8 T cells in ankylosing spondylitis. Regarding the study as a whole: Ankylosing spondylitis blood appeared to be characterized by a TCR beta motif of eight or nine highly homologous variants. Relatively rare in peripheral blood, disease-linked clones were also CD8+. Matched ankylosing spondylitis synovial fluid reportedly contained a significantly enriched population of disease-linked clones.

The sequenced sample consisted of blood, either unsorted or a sorted T cell fraction (not recorded which). This TCR derives from a female donor with ankylosing spondylitis or in good health (not recorded which). J is TRBJ2-7 and V is TRBV20-1; 9 bases match TRBD2. CDR3 loop: CSAGSGRVYEQYF. The CDR3 DNA follows: TGCAGTGCGGGTAGCGGGAGAGTCTACGAGCAGTACTTC.